The present entry profiles one T cell receptor (beta chain) with its context. The antigen is undetermined. The CDR3 consists of 19 residues. V shed 5 bases and J 0 bases; nucleotides not matched to a gene: 11. Germline CDR1 and CDR2: MNHEY and SVGEGT. This record belongs to a study of identical twins. Template switching added a universal primer site; cDNA carried unique molecular identifiers. TCRdb itself ran the 5' RACE reads through MiXCR, one entry per CDR3 protein. The data show around 570,000 distinct CDR3 sequences, 9.6% seen once. Study-wide findings and caveats: Where out-of-frame alpha sequences were twin-shared, they showed excess low generation probability. Partly confounded zero-insertion analyses could result from invariant MAIT and iNKT cells.

The same sample was also studied in work on yellow fever vaccine responses in identical twins. That paper notes: Vaccine T cell responses of twins reportedly seemed partly convergent and partly personalized.

The sequence came from a young woman in good health. Sequenced material: PBMCs. The V gene is TRBV6-2 or TRBV6-3, the J gene TRBJ2-1; TRBD2 agrees at 12 bases. CDR3 region: CASSQVGLAGYSSYNEQFF. The CDR3 DNA reads TGTGCCAGCAGTCAGGTGGGACTAGCGGGCTACAGCTCCTACAATGAGCAGTTCTTC.